These 29 T cell receptor beta chains share one sample of origin, sequenced in a study of blood T cell repertoires in COVID-19. The protocol was immunoSEQ multiplex PCR, while the TCRdb copy is restricted to in-frame clones and leaves out a portion. Of around 290,000 clones listed, roughly 86% are singletons. The sample taken for sequencing was PBMCs or T cells enriched from blood (not recorded which). These receptors all come from a woman under 30 who had recovered from COVID-19.

This rearrangement joins TRBV7-3 to TRBJ2-5; perhaps TRBD1 as D (5 bases). CDR1 is SGHTA, CDR2 FQGTGA, per germline. The ends were cut back, 5 bases at V and 1 base at J, with 17 bases in the middle. The CDR3 spans 16 residues. This CDR3 reads CASSPSAGSPQETQYF. The CDR3 nucleotides are TGTGCCAGCAGCCCCTCGGCAGGGTCCCCCCAAGAGACCCAGTACTTC.

V and J are TRBV2 and TRBJ2-5, with 11 bases that match TRBD2. After removal of 7 bases from V and 5 bases from J, the junction contained 9 bases not matched to a gene. The CDR3 extends over 15 amino acids. Germline V CDR1 and CDR2: SNHLY, FYNNEI. The CDR3 loop is CASNGLAGGGETQYF. CDR3 sequence (DNA): TGTGCCAGCAACGGTCTAGCGGGGGGTGGGGAGACCCAGTACTTC. Full variable domain (missing parts from reference TRBV2 and TRBJ2-5): EPEVTQTPSHQVTQMGQEVILRCVPISNHLYFYWYRQILGQKVEFLVSFYNNEISEKSEIFDDQFSVERPDGSNFTLKIRSTKLEDSAMYFCASNGLAGGGETQYFGPGTRLLVL.

This clone has only a few counts. The V call is TRBV19, the J call TRBJ1-3, with 7 bases lining up with TRBD1. J lost 0 bases, V lost 4 bases, and 9 bases had no gene match. Germline V lookup: CDR1 LNHDA, CDR2 SQIVND (reference sequence). The CDR3 has 17 residues. CDR3 sequence reads: CASSTTGEFLSGNTIYF. The CDR3 DNA reads TGTGCCAGTAGTACCACAGGGGAATTCCTCTCTGGAAACACCATATATTTT.

The chain couples TRBV6-2 or TRBV6-3 to TRBJ2-2; D remains unclear. The CDR3 consists of 13 residues. Between the trimmed V and J ends, which lost 0 bases and 4 bases, there was a span of 3 bases. Germline assignment: CDR1 MNHEY and CDR2 SVGEGT. The CDR3 spells CASSYSSTGELFF. In nucleotides, the CDR3 is TGTGCCAGCAGTTACTCTAGCACCGGGGAGCTGTTTTTT.

This clone has only one observation. The gene calls are TRBV21-1 and TRBJ2-7; no check of the table's D call, TRBD1, against the DNA was made. TRBV21-1 is a pseudogene locus. The CDR3 is 20 residues long. The CDR3 is CASSKGASITPTHNWFVQYF. The CDR3 DNA sequence: TGTGCCAGCAGCAAGGGGGCTAGCATTACGCCGACTCACAACTGGTTTGTGCAGTACTTC.

The rearrangement joins TRBV6-5 to TRBJ2-7, with 10 bases matching TRBD2. The V gene's germline CDR1 is MNHEY and CDR2 SVGAGI. J was trimmed by 2 bases and V by 5 bases; bases with no gene match: 6. The CDR3 runs to 15 residues. As DNA, the CDR3 is TGTGCCAGCAGTCTAGCGAGCGGGGGGGCCTACGAGCAGTACTTC. Amino acid sequence: CASSLASGGAYEQYF.

The V gene is TRBV27, the J gene TRBJ2-2; 7 bases line up with TRBD2. The CDR3 totals 15 residues. The germline V gene has CDR1 MNHEY and CDR2 SMNVEV (reference sequence). J lost 3 bases, V lost 6 bases, and 7 bases had no gene match. The CDR3: CASRVVAGDTGELFF. As DNA, the CDR3 is TGTGCCAGCAGGGTGGTTGCGGGGGACACCGGGGAGCTGTTTTTT.

This chain joins TRBV10-3 and TRBJ2-2; D may be TRBD1 (6 bases). CDR3 length equals 16 residues. V shed 7 bases and J shed 5 bases, with 20 bases lying between them. Germline loops: CDR1 ENHRY, CDR2 SYGVKD. CDR3 coding DNA: TGTGCCATCAAACAGGGAAGGACAGTGAGTACCGGGGAGCTGTTTTTT. Its translation is CAIKQGRTVSTGELFF.

The chain recombines TRBV5-4 with TRBJ1-2; 11 positions agree with TRBD1. V gave up 4 bases and J gave up 3 bases; unmatched junction bases: 5. The CDR3 extends over 15 amino acids. From germline, CDR1 is SGHNT and CDR2 YYREEE (reference sequence). The DNA for the CDR3 is TGTGCCAGCAGCGCCCAGGGACAGGGGGACTATGGCTACACCTTC. It translates to CASSAQGQGDYGYTF.

The rearrangement uses TRBV4-3 and TRBJ1-6; TRBD1 matches at 7 bases. This CDR3 spans 15 amino acids. The V gene end was trimmed by 1 base and the J gene end by 10 bases; junction bases not matched to a gene: 7. Germline loops: CDR1 LGHNA, CDR2 YSLEER. The CDR3 sequence is CASSQVEGARSPLHF. The CDR3 nucleotides read TGCGCCAGCAGCCAAGTTGAGGGGGCTAGATCACCCCTCCACTTT.

The chain carries TRBV7-8 and TRBJ2-5, with a tentative D call TRBD2 (6 bases). Trimming stripped 4 bases from V and 7 bases from J, with 25 bases between. CDR1 is SGHVS, CDR2 FQNEAQ, per germline. This CDR3 has 17 amino acids. The CDR3 is CASSSWPAGANGWTQYF. DNA for the CDR3: TGTGCCAGCAGCTCCTGGCCAGCGGGCGCCAACGGATGGACCCAGTACTTC. The full variable domain, in which reference TRBV7-8 and TRBJ2-5 provide the parts outside the CDR3, is GAGVSQSPRYKVAKRGQDVALRCDPISGHVSLFWYQQALGQGPEFLTYFQNEAQLDKSGLPSDRFFAERPEGSVSTLKIQRTQQEDSAVYLCASSSWPAGANGWTQYFGPGTRLLVL.

The chain employs TRBV7-2 and TRBJ1-5; 7 nucleotides line up with TRBD1. V shed 3 bases, J shed 7 bases, and the junction held 6 bases outside the gene matches. This CDR3 region has 14 residues. Germline V gene sequence: CDR1 SGHTA, CDR2 FQGNSA. In nucleotides, the CDR3 is TGTGCCAGCAGCTTTGACAGGGAGGTACAGCCCCAGCATTTT. Its protein product is CASSFDREVQPQHF.

The chain is built from TRBV6-5 and TRBJ1-1, with D tentatively TRBD1 (6 bases). This CDR3 has 13 amino acids. Germline CDR1 and CDR2: MNHEY and SVGAGI. V gave up 4 bases and J gave up 6 bases, with 12 bases separating them. The CDR3 is CASSLQGTAEAFF. Written as DNA, the CDR3 is TGTGCCAGCAGTTTACAGGGTACCGCTGAAGCTTTCTTT.

CDR3 protein: CASSLTRGGNQPQHF. In nucleotides, the CDR3 is TGTGCCAGCAGCTTAACAAGGGGTGGCAATCAGCCCCAGCATTTT. The rearrangement joins TRBV7-3 to TRBJ1-5, with D possibly matching TRBD1 (5 bases). Germline V gives CDR1 SGHTA, CDR2 FQGTGA. Trimming removed 0 bases from V and 2 bases from J, with 8 bases in between. The CDR3 has 15 residues.

The genes are TRBV6-5 and TRBJ1-4; D possibly corresponds to TRBD1 (6 bases). CDR3 length: 15 amino acids. The V end was cut by 6 bases, the J end by 8 bases, with 19 bases between. The V gene's germline CDR1 is MNHEY and CDR2 SVGAGI. For the CDR3, the DNA is TGTGCCAGCAGCTCCGTACAGGGACCATGGGAAAAACTGTTTTTT. Protein product: CASSSVQGPWEKLFF.

The rearrangement uses TRBV11-2 and TRBJ1-1; no firm D call. CDR1 and CDR2 from the germline V gene are SGHAT and FQNNGV. Deletions cut 1 base from V and 1 base from J, with 7 bases between. This CDR3 is 14 amino acids long. CDR3 nucleotide sequence: TGTGCCAGCAGCTTAGGCGATAAGAACACTGAAGCTTTCTTT. Residues: CASSLGDKNTEAFF. Filled out from reference TRBV11-2 and TRBJ1-1, the complete variable domain reads EAGVAQSPRYKIIEKRQSVAFWCNPISGHATLYWYQQILGQGPKLLIQFQNNGVVDDSQLPKDRFSAERLKGVDSTLKIQPAKLEDSAVYLCASSLGDKNTEAFFGQGTRLTVV.

This chain uses TRBV18 with TRBJ1-3, with D possibly TRBD1 on 5 matching bases. The germline V gene has CDR1 KGHSH and CDR2 LQKENI. Trimming took 3 bases from V and 0 from J, leaving 9 bases between them. This CDR3 comprises 15 residues. As DNA, the CDR3 is TGTGCCAGCTCACCCCAGGGTGTCTCTGGAAACACCATATATTTT. This translates into CASSPQGVSGNTIYF. Looking up the rest from reference TRBV18 and TRBJ1-3 gives the full variable domain: NAGVMQNPRHLVRRRGQEARLRCSPMKGHSHVYWYRQLPEEGLKFMVYLQKENIIDESGMPKERFSAEFPKEGPSILRIQQVVRGDSAAYFCASSPQGVSGNTIYFGEGSWLTVV.

The chain carries TRBV6-5 and TRBJ1-5; D is uncertain. CDR1 is MNHEY, CDR2 SVGAGI, per germline. The V gene lost 8 bases and the J gene lost 2 bases, with 16 bases spanning the gap. The CDR3 is 15 amino acids. The CDR3 region is CASGRSGTGNQPQHF. As DNA, the CDR3 is TGTGCCAGCGGAAGGAGCGGAACGGGCAATCAGCCCCAGCATTTT.

The chain couples TRBV6-2 or TRBV6-3 to TRBJ2-5; 14 positions agree with TRBD2. The CDR3 length is 19 residues. CDR1 MNHEY and CDR2 SVGEGT come from the germline V gene. Trimming took 2 bases from V and 2 from J; bases not matched to a gene: 10. The CDR3 region has the DNA TGTGCCAGCAGTTACCCTAAAGGGACTAGCGGGGGACCACAAGAGACCCAGTACTTC. This translates into CASSYPKGTSGGPQETQYF.

V and J are TRBV11-3 and TRBJ2-3; D remains unclear. V gave up 5 bases and J gave up 5 bases, with 20 bases separating them. Per germline, CDR1 SGHNT and CDR2 YENEEA. This CDR3 has 16 residues. As DNA, the CDR3 is TGTGCCAGCAGCGAAACGAATGGCGGCCTAGGAGATACGCAGTATTTT. This encodes CASSETNGGLGDTQYF.

This chain joins TRBV18 and TRBJ1-6, with D possibly being TRBD1 (6 bases). Trimming stripped 2 bases from V and 4 bases from J, with 6 bases between. The CDR3 spans 14 residues. CDR1 KGHSH and CDR2 LQKENI come from the germline V gene. CDR3 loop: CASSPGQYNSPLHF. The CDR3 DNA reads as TGTGCCAGCTCACCAGGACAGTATAATTCACCCCTCCACTTT.

The rearrangement links TRBV28 to TRBJ2-1; D is uncertain. The V gene lost 5 bases and the J gene lost 4 bases, with 12 bases spanning the gap. CDR3 length: 14 residues. Germline loops: CDR1 MDHEN, CDR2 SYDVKM. CDR3 coding DNA: TGTGCCAGCAGTCCCGGGTATCAGTACAATGAGCAGTTCTTC. Translation: CASSPGYQYNEQFF.

The V gene is TRBV9, the J gene TRBJ1-1; 11 bases are shared with TRBD1. Trimming at V came to 3 bases and at J to 6 bases, leaving 7 bases not matched to a gene. This CDR3 spans 15 amino acids. The germline CDR1 and CDR2 sequences are SGDLS and YYNGEE. The DNA of the CDR3 is TGTGCCAGCAGCGCAACGGACAGGGGGCAGCCTGAAGCTTTCTTT. Residues: CASSATDRGQPEAFF.

Here the CDR3 reads CASSIGGDETQYF. DNA for the CDR3: TGTGCCAGTAGTATAGGGGGGGACGAGACCCAGTACTTC. The rearrangement uses TRBV19 and TRBJ2-5; D perhaps matches TRBD2 (6 bases). Germline V gives CDR1 LNHDA, CDR2 SQIVND (reference sequence). The CDR3 is made up of 13 amino acids. V dropped 1 base and J dropped 5 bases, with 8 bases sitting between them.

This clone was seen a few times. The genes are TRBV7-9 and TRBJ1-3; D is undetermined. The CDR3 spans 13 residues. V shed 5 bases and J shed 4 bases, with 9 bases lying between them. Germline assignment: CDR1 SEHNR and CDR2 FQNEAQ (reference sequence). The CDR3, as DNA: TGTGCCAGCAGCCGAGAAGTGGGAAACACCATATATTTT. Its translation: CASSREVGNTIYF.

This sequence joins TRBV6-1 and TRBJ1-5; 8 positions agree with TRBD1. Germline values: CDR1 MNHNS, CDR2 SASEGT. Unmatched junction bases numbered 4, after V lost 2 bases and J lost 4 bases. The length of the CDR3 is 15 residues. The CDR3 coding sequence is TGTGCCAGCAGTGAATTCAGGGGGCGGAATCAGCCCCAGCATTTT. Protein product: CASSEFRGRNQPQHF.

The gene calls are TRBV7-2 and TRBJ1-1; D remains ambiguous. The germline V gene encodes CDR1 SGHTA and CDR2 FQGNSA. This CDR3 is built from 15 residues. V was clipped by 0 bases and J by 7 bases, with 15 bases between them. The CDR3 nucleotides are TGTGCCAGCAGCTTAGCGAGGGAAGGGCGTTATGAAGCTTTCTTT. Amino acid sequence: CASSLAREGRYEAFF.

This clone was observed a handful of times. The chain carries TRBV5-1 and TRBJ1-1; D remains unclear. V was cut by 0 bases and J by 1 base, with 13 bases left in between. Per germline, CDR1 SGHRS and CDR2 YFSETQ. This CDR3 has 16 amino acids. CDR3 coding DNA: TGCGCCAGCAGCTTGGATTCTCCGGGATCGAACACTGAAGCTTTCTTT. This gives the protein CASSLDSPGSNTEAFF.

The chain employs TRBV11-2 and TRBJ2-3; no clear D. The CDR3 sequence is 14 residues long. Germline V gives CDR1 SGHAT, CDR2 FQNNGV. The germline V and J ends were trimmed by 1 base and 4 bases, with 9 bases remaining between them. The CDR3 here is CASSLGYLADTQYF. CDR3 DNA sequence: TGTGCCAGCAGCTTAGGGTACTTGGCAGATACGCAGTATTTT.